The 26 T cell receptor beta chains given below trace back to one sample, sequenced in a study of cytotoxic CD8 clonotypes in ibrutinib-treated CLL. The repertoire was sequenced with immunoSEQ multiplex PCR; TCRdb's copy has only in-frame clones and lacks some. The sample carries more than 200,000 clones, 75% to 80% recorded once. The material sequenced was PBMCs, taken after 12 months of ibrutinib treatment. The receptors shown here come from a human donor with chronic lymphocytic leukemia.

The gene calls are TRBV7-9 and TRBJ2-7; D call uncertain. Between the trimmed V and J ends, which lost 5 bases and 2 bases, there was a span of 16 bases. The CDR3 runs to 15 residues. Germline lookup yields CDR1 SEHNR and CDR2 FQNEAQ (reference sequence). CDR3 DNA: TGTGCCAGCAGCCCTACACTGGCAGAGACCTACGAGCAGTACTTC. Its translation is CASSPTLAETYEQYF.

The gene calls are TRBV27 and TRBJ2-1; the match to TRBD2 covers 11 bases. CDR1 and CDR2 (germline): MNHEY, SMNVEV (reference sequence). The CDR3 has 15 residues. Trimming at V came to 5 bases and at J to 3 bases, leaving 3 bases not matched to a gene. The CDR3 bases are TGTGCCAGCAGTACAACTAGCGGGAGCTACAATGAGCAGTTCTTC. Translation gives CASSTTSGSYNEQFF.

Here the CDR3 DNA reads TGCGCCAGCAGCCCCGGACAGGGGTTAGGTCAGCCCCAGCATTTT. Amino acid sequence: CASSPGQGLGQPQHF. The J gene is TRBJ1-5, the V gene TRBV5-1; 9 bases fit TRBD1. Unmatched junction bases numbered 8, after V lost 4 bases and J lost 6 bases. The CDR3 has 15 residues. The germline V gene encodes CDR1 SGHRS and CDR2 YFSETQ.

In this sample, this clone turned up a few times. The chain uses TRBV5-4 and TRBJ2-1; 8 bases align to TRBD2. The CDR3 has 16 amino acids. Germline V lookup: CDR1 SGHNT, CDR2 YYREEE (reference sequence). Trimming cost V 4 bases and J 0 bases; bases outside gene matches: 6. This CDR3 is CASSGGGSFSYNEQFF. In nucleotides, the CDR3 is TGTGCCAGCAGCGGCGGGGGGAGCTTCTCCTACAATGAGCAGTTCTTC.

The rearrangement joins TRBV2 to TRBJ2-2; D uncertain. Between the trimmed V and J ends, which lost 10 bases and 8 bases, there was a span of 14 bases. This CDR3 is 12 amino acids long. In germline, CDR1 is SNHLY, CDR2 FYNNEI. The CDR3 nucleotides are TGTGCCACCGGGCCTAGACTTGGGGAGCTGTTTTTT. Translation gives CATGPRLGELFF.

The chain couples TRBV6-1 to TRBJ2-1; the D gene is possibly TRBD2 (5 bases). V shed 3 bases and J shed 6 bases, with 9 bases lying between them. The germline V gene encodes CDR1 MNHNS and CDR2 SASEGT. The CDR3 has 13 residues. In nucleotides, the CDR3 is TGTGCCAGCAGTGAGTGGACTCCCAATGAGCAGTTCTTC. This codes for CASSEWTPNEQFF.

The rearrangement joins TRBV7-9 to TRBJ2-7, with D possibly being TRBD1 (5 bases). The germline gives CDR1 SEHNR, CDR2 FQNEAQ (reference sequence). The ends were cut back, 1 base at V and 1 base at J, with 11 bases in the middle. The CDR3 has 15 residues. The CDR3 bases are TGTGCCAGCAGCTTAGAGGGGTATGTTTCCTACGAGCAGTACTTC. It yields the protein CASSLEGYVSYEQYF.

The chain is built from TRBV15 and TRBJ2-7; 7 bases are shared with TRBD2. CDR1 is LNHNV and CDR2 is YYDKDF in the germline V gene (reference sequence). This CDR3 has 15 amino acids. After removal of 0 bases from V and 2 bases from J, the junction contained 4 bases not matched to a gene. The CDR3 DNA is TGTGCCACCAGCAGAGAACGAGCGGGACCCTACGAGCAGTACTTC. Translating it yields CATSRERAGPYEQYF.

About this clone itself: The identical CDR3 is also encoded by other nucleotide sequences in the sample. The rearrangement uses TRBV9 and TRBJ2-2; the D gene could be TRBD1 or TRBD2 (6 bases each). Trimming removed 2 bases from V and 0 bases from J, with 14 bases in between. The CDR3 covers 17 residues. CDR1 is SGDLS and CDR2 is YYNGEE in the germline V gene. The CDR3, as DNA: TGTGCCAGCAGCGTGGTCGGGGGCCTCACGAACACCGGGGAGCTGTTTTTT. It translates to CASSVVGGLTNTGELFF.

This clone occurred a few times. The CDR3 nucleotides read TGTGCCAGCAGTGACAAGAACACTGAAGCTTTCTTT. This translates into CASSDKNTEAFF. The V gene is TRBV25-1, the J gene TRBJ1-1; no definite D call. Germline CDR1 and CDR2: MGHDK and SYGVNS. This CDR3 contains 12 residues. Trimming removed 3 bases from V and 1 base from J, with 3 bases in between.

This clone was picked up one time. The chain recombines TRBV23-1 with TRBJ1-5; maybe TRBD1 (6 bases). TRBV23-1 carries the ORF label, with uncertain function. The CDR3 is 16 residues long. The V and J ends lost 3 bases and 2 bases respectively, with 14 bases between them. This CDR3 is CASSHLGGAGNQPQHF. The CDR3, as DNA: TGCGCCAGCAGTCACCTCGGGGGCGCGGGCAATCAGCCCCAGCATTTT.

V is TRBV4-1 and J is TRBJ2-5; no reliable D call. The CDR3 runs 14 residues. Germline V CDR1 and CDR2: MGHRA, YSYEKL. V shed 1 base and J shed 1 base, with 7 bases lying between them. CDR3 residues: CASSQVSSQETQYF. CDR3 coding DNA: TGCGCCAGCAGCCAAGTGTCGTCCCAAGAGACCCAGTACTTC.

This rearrangement joins TRBV7-8 to TRBJ1-1; D not resolved. Germline V gene data show CDR1 as SGHVS and CDR2 as FQNEAQ. V gave up 6 bases and J gave up 0 bases, with 5 bases separating them. This CDR3 is 12 amino acids long. The CDR3 loop reads CASRGMNTEAFF. The CDR3 DNA reads as TGTGCCAGCAGGGGGATGAACACTGAAGCTTTCTTT.

The chain uses TRBV4-1 and TRBJ2-2; a possible D gene is TRBD2 (6 bases). From germline, CDR1 is MGHRA and CDR2 YSYEKL. CDR3 size: 17 residues. V was trimmed by 4 bases and J by 4 bases, leaving 19 bases between them. The CDR3 spells CASSRSGVLGLTGELFF. DNA for the CDR3: TGCGCCAGCAGCCGATCGGGAGTGTTGGGACTCACCGGGGAGCTGTTTTTT.

The chain couples TRBV4-1 to TRBJ2-5; 8 nucleotides align to TRBD1. V lost 0 bases to trimming and J lost 9 bases; unmatched junction nucleotides: 6. Germline lookup yields CDR1 MGHRA and CDR2 YSYEKL. There are 14 residues in the CDR3. DNA for the CDR3: TGCGCCAGCAGCCAAGAAAGGACAGGGACGTCCCAGTACTTC. Its protein product is CASSQERTGTSQYF.

This clone was picked up a small number of times. The same CDR3 is also encoded by other DNA sequences in this sample. The chain is built from TRBV5-1 and TRBJ1-2, with D hard to call. V gave up 0 bases and J gave up 2 bases, with 5 bases separating them. This CDR3 has 13 amino acids. Germline V lookup: CDR1 SGHRS, CDR2 YFSETQ. The CDR3 bases are TGCGCCAGCAGCTTGGGGCAGAACTATGGCTACACCTTC. Amino acids: CASSLGQNYGYTF.

Here the CDR3 reads CASSLAGTGKLGELFF. The CDR3 nucleotides are TGCGCCAGCAGCTTGGCCGGGACAGGGAAGTTGGGGGAGCTGTTTTTT. J is TRBJ2-2 and V is TRBV5-1; 9 bases map to TRBD1. Germline V gene sequence: CDR1 SGHRS, CDR2 YFSETQ. CDR3 length: 16 residues. The J segment lost 8 bases and the V segment lost 0 bases, leaving 8 bases of the junction unmatched.

The chain has TRBV9 and TRBJ1-5; D is unresolved. CDR1 SGDLS and CDR2 YYNGEE come from the germline V gene. The CDR3 sequence is 15 residues long. Trimming removed 0 bases from V and 4 bases from J, with 11 bases in between. The CDR3 nucleotides are TGTGCCAGCAGCGTAGATTGGGGAAGGAATCAGCCCCAGCATTTT. As protein: CASSVDWGRNQPQHF.

The rearrangement links TRBV2 to TRBJ2-7, with 7 positions matching TRBD2. There are 13 residues in the CDR3. The V gene's germline CDR1 is SNHLY and CDR2 FYNNEI. V shed 10 bases, J shed 2 bases, and the junction held 8 bases outside the gene matches. The CDR3 sequence: CATGGGTTYEQYF. As DNA, the CDR3 is TGTGCCACTGGGGGGGGGACTACCTACGAGCAGTACTTC. Full variable domain (missing parts from reference TRBV2 and TRBJ2-7): EPEVTQTPSHQVTQMGQEVILRCVPISNHLYFYWYRQILGQKVEFLVSFYNNEISEKSEIFDDQFSVERPDGSNFTLKIRSTKLEDSAMYFCATGGGTTYEQYFGPGTRLTVT.

The CDR3 sequence is CASSISGNGANVLTF. For the CDR3, the DNA is TGTGCCAGTAGTATATCAGGTAATGGGGCCAACGTCCTGACTTTC. The V call is TRBV19, the J call TRBJ2-6; D gene ambiguous. V gave up 2 bases and J gave up 3 bases, with 8 bases separating them. The CDR3 has 15 residues. Germline V gene sequence: CDR1 LNHDA, CDR2 SQIVND (reference sequence).

The DNA for the CDR3 is TGTGCCAGCAGGCTAGGGACAGGGGGGGCGAACACTGAAGCTTTCTTT. Amino acid sequence: CASRLGTGGANTEAFF. The chain joins TRBV28 to TRBJ1-1, with 11 nucleotides matching TRBD1. CDR1 is MDHEN, CDR2 SYDVKM, per germline. This CDR3 spans 16 amino acids. Unmatched junction bases numbered 7, after V lost 6 bases and J lost 1 base.

This clone was observed a single time. The rearrangement uses TRBV5-1 and TRBJ2-2; a possible D gene is TRBD2 (6 bases). Trimming stripped 2 bases from V and 5 bases from J, with 16 bases between. This CDR3 has 16 residues. CDR1 and CDR2 from the germline V gene are SGHRS and YFSETQ. This chain's CDR3 is CASSFPGPRGTGELFF. CDR3 nucleotides: TGCGCCAGCAGCTTCCCGGGACCGCGGGGAACCGGGGAGCTGTTTTTT.

This chain's CDR3 is CASSYSRGVTGELFF. For the CDR3, the DNA is TGTGCCAGCAGTTACTCGCGAGGGGTCACCGGGGAGCTGTTTTTT. The rearrangement uses TRBV6-5 and TRBJ2-2; D possibly uses TRBD1 or TRBD2 (5 bases each). CDR1 and CDR2 from the germline V gene are MNHEY and SVGAGI. This CDR3 is 15 amino acids long. The V end lost 0 bases, the J end lost 4 bases, and 9 bases lay between the germline ends.

This chain joins TRBV7-6 and TRBJ1-5; D is uncertain. V gave up 5 bases and J gave up 0 bases, with 14 bases separating them. The germline V gene has CDR1 SGHVS and CDR2 FNYEAQ. This CDR3 region has 16 residues. CDR3 bases: TGTGCCAGCAGCCCACGGGTACCTAATAGCAATCAGCCCCAGCATTTT. It codes for CASSPRVPNSNQPQHF. Filled out from reference TRBV7-6 and TRBJ1-5, the complete variable domain reads GAGVSQSPRYKVTKRGQDVALRCDPISGHVSLYWYRQALGQGPEFLTYFNYEAQQDKSGLPNDRFSAERPEGSISTLTIQRTEQRDSAMYRCASSPRVPNSNQPQHFGDGTRLSIL.

This clone was detected a few times. The chain employs TRBV7-9 and TRBJ2-2, with unresolved D. V shed 10 bases and J shed 6 bases, with 9 bases lying between them. Germline V gene lookup returns CDR1 SEHNR and CDR2 FQNEAQ (reference sequence). The CDR3 sequence is 11 residues long. The CDR3 nucleotides read TGTGCCATCATACCGTCCGGGGAGCTGTTTTTT. It yields the protein CAIIPSGELFF.

This clone was counted between two and nine times. The chain links TRBV5-5 to TRBJ1-5; possible D gene TRBD1, 6 bases. The CDR3 has 15 residues. The V end was cut by 6 bases, the J end by 0 bases, with 13 bases between. Germline V CDR1 and CDR2: SGHKS, YYEKEE (reference sequence). The CDR3 DNA reads as TGTGCCAGCACCATAGTACAGGGTAGCAATCAGCCCCAGCATTTT. Encoded protein: CASTIVQGSNQPQHF.